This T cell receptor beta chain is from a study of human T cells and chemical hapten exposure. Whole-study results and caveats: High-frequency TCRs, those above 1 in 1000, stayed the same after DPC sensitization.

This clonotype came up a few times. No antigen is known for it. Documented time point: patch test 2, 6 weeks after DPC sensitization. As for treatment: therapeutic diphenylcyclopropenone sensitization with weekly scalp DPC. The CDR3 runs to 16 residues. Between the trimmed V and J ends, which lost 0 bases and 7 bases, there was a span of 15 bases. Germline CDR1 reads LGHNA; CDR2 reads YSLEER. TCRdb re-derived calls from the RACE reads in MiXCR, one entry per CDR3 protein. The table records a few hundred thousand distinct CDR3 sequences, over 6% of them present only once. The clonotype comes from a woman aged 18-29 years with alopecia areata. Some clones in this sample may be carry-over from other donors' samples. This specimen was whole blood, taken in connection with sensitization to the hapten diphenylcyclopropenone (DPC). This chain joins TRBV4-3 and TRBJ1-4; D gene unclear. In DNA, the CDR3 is TGCGCCAGCAGCCAAGATGGTACCCTGGAAGTTGAAAAACTGTTTTTT. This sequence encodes CASSQDGTLEVEKLFF.